A single sample is the source of the 21 T cell receptor beta chains below, sequenced in a study of identical twins' blood T cells. TCRdb reprocessed the 5' RACE reads via MiXCR and lists one record per CDR3 protein. Of 300,000 to 400,000 distinct CDR3 sequences listed, 28% are singletons. Sequenced material: PBMCs. Receptors originate from a woman between 18 and 49 years old in good health.

This sequence joins TRBV25-1 and TRBJ1-2; 7 nucleotides match TRBD1. CDR1 is MGHDK, CDR2 SYGVNS, per germline. J lost 5 bases, V lost 4 bases, and 1 base had no gene match. The CDR3 has 12 amino acids. Written as DNA, the CDR3 is TGTGCCAGCAGTGCACAGGGGTATGGCTACACCTTC. This encodes CASSAQGYGYTF.

This sequence joins TRBV5-1 and TRBJ1-1, with D hard to call. The CDR3 spans 12 residues. Looked up from germline, CDR1 is SGHRS and CDR2 is YFSETQ. The V end was cut by 7 bases, the J end by 7 bases, with 14 bases between. CDR3 protein: CASSPFGHEAFF. The CDR3, as DNA: TGCGCCAGCTCCCCCTTCGGTCATGAAGCTTTCTTT. Looking up the rest from reference TRBV5-1 and TRBJ1-1 gives the full variable domain: KAGVTQTPRYLIKTRGQQVTLSCSPISGHRSVSWYQQTPGQGLQFLFEYFSETQRNKGNFPGRFSGRQFSNSRSEMNVSTLELGDSALYLCASSPFGHEAFFGQGTRLTVV.

This chain connects TRBV19 to TRBJ2-7; 7 nucleotides agree with TRBD1. The ends lost 3 bases at V and 0 bases at J; junction bases unmatched: 14. The CDR3 runs to 18 residues. The germline gives CDR1 LNHDA, CDR2 SQIVND (reference sequence). CDR3 loop: CASSIIGGAWVDSYEQYF. In DNA form, the CDR3 reads TGTGCCAGTAGTATCATAGGGGGCGCTTGGGTTGACTCCTACGAGCAGTACTTC.

The chain recombines TRBV12-3 or TRBV12-4 with TRBJ1-2; D remains unclear. Trimming pared 3 bases from V and 6 bases from J, leaving 17 bases between. CDR3 size: 15 residues. The CDR3 loop reads CASSFLVSEGDGYTF. The CDR3 DNA reads as TGTGCCAGCAGTTTTCTCGTATCTGAAGGTGATGGCTACACCTTC.

The V and J genes are TRBV5-1 and TRBJ2-1; 12 bases map to TRBD2. CDR3 length: 15 amino acids. After removal of 6 bases from V and 12 bases from J, the junction contained 13 bases not matched to a gene. Germline V gene sequence: CDR1 SGHRS, CDR2 YFSETQ. The chain's CDR3 is CASTPMGTSGLRQFF. The CDR3 coding sequence is TGCGCCAGCACCCCTATGGGGACTAGCGGGTTACGGCAGTTCTTC.

In its sample, this clonotype was seen a few times. The rearrangement joins TRBV6-2 or TRBV6-3 to TRBJ2-3, with 8 bases lining up with TRBD1. With 4 bases clipped from V and 3 bases from J, the junction kept 3 bases outside the gene matches. From germline, CDR1 is MNHEY and CDR2 SVGEGT. The CDR3 has 14 amino acids. CDR3 amino acids: CASSLRQGTDTQYF. In DNA form, the CDR3 reads TGTGCCAGCAGTTTACGACAGGGGACAGATACGCAGTATTTT.

There are a few counts of this clonotype. The chain couples TRBV7-9 to TRBJ2-2, with 7 bases that match TRBD1. Germline-derived CDR1 and CDR2 are SEHNR and FQNEAQ (reference sequence). The CDR3 loop spans 13 amino acids. The junction had 1 base not matched to a gene; V was cut back by 5 bases and J by 4 bases. The DNA of the CDR3 is TGTGCCAGCAGCGGACAGGTCACCGGGGAGCTGTTTTTT. It specifies CASSGQVTGELFF.

There are a few counts of this clonotype. The junction departs from germline at one end; a sequencing error may be responsible. V and J are TRBV12-5 and TRBJ2-4; perhaps TRBD1 as D (5 bases). Germline assignment: CDR1 LGHNT and CDR2 FRNRAP. The CDR3 has 13 residues. This CDR3 reads CASGLGQQNTQYF. In DNA form, the CDR3 reads TGTGCTAGTGGTTTGGGACAGCAAAACACTCAGTACTTC.

The chain carries TRBV11-2 and TRBJ2-2; 10 bases map to TRBD2. The length of the CDR3 is 16 residues. CDR1 and CDR2 (germline): SGHAT, FQNNGV. V lost 3 bases to trimming and J lost 3 bases; unmatched junction nucleotides: 4. The CDR3 loop is CASSFQRGGYTGELFF. DNA for the CDR3: TGTGCCAGCAGCTTCCAGCGGGGGGGATACACCGGGGAGCTGTTTTTT.

V usage is TRBV12-5 and J usage is TRBJ2-1; 8 positions match TRBD2. Trimming removed 0 bases from V and 8 bases from J; junction bases left unmatched: 9. The CDR3 spans 16 residues. Germline CDR1 LGHNT, CDR2 FRNRAP. DNA for the CDR3: TGTGCTAGTGGTTTGGTACGAAGTTTGACTAGCGATGAGCAGTTCTTC. As protein: CASGLVRSLTSDEQFF. Looking up the rest from reference TRBV12-5 and TRBJ2-1 gives the full variable domain: DARVTQTPRHKVTEMGQEVTMRCQPILGHNTVFWYRQTMMQGLELLAYFRNRAPLDDSGMPKDRFSAEMPDATLATLKIQPSEPRDSAVYFCASGLVRSLTSDEQFFGPGTRLTVL.

This clonotype has just a few counts. The chain is built from TRBV7-7 and TRBJ2-1; D remains unclear. From germline, CDR1 is SSHAT and CDR2 FNYEAQ (reference sequence). This CDR3 is 13 amino acids long. Trimming left V 1 base short and J 8 bases short, with 9 bases between. The CDR3 DNA follows: TGTGCCAGCAGCTTAGTGCGTGGACATGAGCAGTTCTTC. Its protein product is CASSLVRGHEQFF.

This clonotype was seen more than once but under ten times. The V and J genes are TRBV6-1 and TRBJ1-1; D call uncertain. Germline V gene lookup returns CDR1 MNHNS and CDR2 SASEGT. The CDR3 is 11 residues long. The V end was cut by 9 bases, the J end by 5 bases, with 10 bases between. CDR3 in DNA: TGTGCCAGTGGTAGGTGGACTGAAGCTTTCTTT. The encoded protein is CASGRWTEAFF.

The CDR3 DNA sequence: TGTGCCAGCAGTGGACAGTGGGCGGCTTTCTTT. Translated: CASSGQWAAFF. J is TRBJ1-1 and V is TRBV12-3 or TRBV12-4, with D possibly TRBD1 on 6 matching bases. Trimming took 5 bases from V and 11 from J, leaving 12 bases between them. This CDR3 region has 11 residues.

The chain recombines TRBV2 with TRBJ1-1; the D is unclear. The CDR3 contains 15 residues. Germline V gene data show CDR1 as SNHLY and CDR2 as FYNNEI. V was pared by 4 bases and J by 1 base, with 13 bases between. In nucleotides, the CDR3 is TGTGCCAGCAGTGGAGAAGCGCAGAAGAACACTGAAGCTTTCTTT. Its translation is CASSGEAQKNTEAFF.

The chain is built from TRBV6-6 and TRBJ2-7; D is ambiguous. From germline, CDR1 is MNHNY and CDR2 SVGAGI (reference sequence). This CDR3 region has 12 residues. V shed 6 bases and J shed 2 bases, with 8 bases lying between them. The CDR3 region has the DNA TGTGCCAGCAGCTGGTCTCCCTACGAGCAGTACTTC. Protein product: CASSWSPYEQYF.

This clonotype was observed a handful of times. This chain uses TRBV9 with TRBJ1-2; 7 nucleotides align to TRBD1. Germline CDR1 is SGDLS and CDR2 is YYNGEE. The CDR3 contains 14 residues. V lost 4 bases to trimming and J lost 6 bases; unmatched junction nucleotides: 9. Here the CDR3 reads CASSSSTGFHGYTF. In DNA form, the CDR3 reads TGTGCCAGCAGCTCTTCGACAGGGTTTCATGGCTACACCTTC. The full variable domain, its missing parts supplied by reference TRBV9 and TRBJ1-2, is DSGVTQTPKHLITATGQRVTLRCSPRSGDLSVYWYQQSLDQGLQFLIQYYNGEERAKGNILERFSAQQFPDLHSELNLSSLELGDSALYFCASSSSTGFHGYTFGSGTRLTVV.

This clonotype was seen many times. CDR3 sequence: CASSPGAGIIYEQYF. CDR3 coding DNA: TGTGCCAGCTCACCAGGGGCGGGAATAATCTACGAGCAGTACTTC. The rearrangement uses TRBV18 and TRBJ2-7, with TRBD2 as a possible D gene (6 bases). Trimming pared 2 bases from V and 3 bases from J, leaving 14 bases between. In germline, CDR1 is KGHSH, CDR2 LQKENI. The CDR3 length is 15 residues. The whole variable domain, remainder taken from reference TRBV18 and TRBJ2-7, is NAGVMQNPRHLVRRRGQEARLRCSPMKGHSHVYWYRQLPEEGLKFMVYLQKENIIDESGMPKERFSAEFPKEGPSILRIQQVVRGDSAAYFCASSPGAGIIYEQYFGPGTRLTVT.

V usage is TRBV11-2 and J usage is TRBJ2-7; D might be TRBD2 (5 bases). Germline CDR1 SGHAT, CDR2 FQNNGV. The CDR3 length is 15 residues. V lost 6 bases, J lost 1 base, and 16 bases lay in between. The CDR3 sequence is CASSAASGISYEQYF. For the CDR3, the DNA is TGTGCCAGCAGTGCAGCTTCGGGGATTTCCTACGAGCAGTACTTC.

This clonotype was picked up a small number of times. The chain employs TRBV3-1 and TRBJ1-6; D is undetermined. The CDR3 has 13 amino acids. Germline CDR1 is LGHDT and CDR2 is YNNKEL (reference sequence). Trimming cost V 10 bases and J 6 bases, with 13 bases left between them. The CDR3 nucleotides read TGTGCCACCTCGGGGTACCGTAATTCACCCCTCCACTTT. Amino acids: CATSGYRNSPLHF.

This clonotype has more than one count but fewer than ten. This sequence joins TRBV18 and TRBJ1-4; D gene ambiguous. The CDR3 totals 13 residues. V was trimmed by 0 bases and J by 8 bases, leaving 7 bases between them. The germline V gene has CDR1 KGHSH and CDR2 LQKENI. The CDR3 DNA is TGTGCCAGCTCACCACCAACAGCCGAAAAACTGTTTTTT. Translated, it gives CASSPPTAEKLFF.

In regard to this clonotype: Relative to the germline gene, one junction end is altered; a read error may explain this. This chain's CDR3 is CNASSTAVVYGYTF. CDR3 coding DNA: TGCAATGCTAGCTCGACAGCAGTCGTGTATGGCTACACCTTC. This chain uses TRBV20-1 with TRBJ1-2, with D possibly being TRBD1 (5 bases). The CDR3 has 14 amino acids. Germline assignment: CDR1 DFQATT and CDR2 SNEGSKA (reference sequence).